This T cell receptor beta chain was sequenced for a study of T cells in Graves' hyperthyroidism and ophthalmopathy. Study background: Peripheral blood was secured at the point of initial diagnosis, before any treatment.

For ophthalmopathy patients, the Clinical Activity Score was at least 3 and the NOSPECS grade at least 4; duration was under 3 months. For the diagnoses, clinical symptoms, serum thyroxine and TRAb, thyroid ultrasound and orbital computed tomography were used. This clonotype came up many times. Its antigen is unidentified. Amplified TCR beta CDR3 regions derived from RNA transcripts. The HTBI primer set was used in a first-round RT-PCR of the TCR CDR3. Each CDR3 protein is one row after TCRdb ran MiXCR on the multiplex PCR reads. In the table there are more than 500,000 distinct CDR3 sequences, about 16% of which are singletons. Study-wide results and limits: Most clonotypes expanded in thyroid above 0.001 were likewise present in blood.

The CDR3 is 14 residues long. Germline V gene lookup returns CDR1 SGHTA and CDR2 FQGNSA. The J segment lost 12 bases and the V segment lost 2 bases, leaving 10 bases of the junction unmatched. The receptor comes from a woman aged 25-40 years with Graves' ophthalmopathy. The sequencing input was blood. The J gene is TRBJ2-1, the V gene TRBV7-2; 7 nucleotides match TRBD2. As DNA, the CDR3 is TGTGCCAGCAGCTTAATTGATAATTTAGCGGGGCAGTTCTTC. It is translated as CASSLIDNLAGQFF.